The 30 T cell receptor beta chains in this list originate from one sample, sequenced in a study of T cell repertoires in cytomegalovirus infection. No cognate antigen is known for these TCRs. In TCRdb, the reads were re-called with MiXCR into one record per CDR3 protein. The repertoire has 680,000 or so distinct CDR3 sequences, around 32% of them found once; the top ten carry 15% to 20%. The sample here was cultured PBMCs, taken from culture after CMV antigen stimulation. The receptor source for this set is a human donor in good health (CMV status not recorded). Some clones in this sample may be carry-over from other donors' samples.

This clonotype was seen at least ten times. The CDR3 is CASSRRDREAGIQYF. In DNA, the CDR3 is TGTGCCAGCAGCCGGAGGGACAGGGAAGCCGGCATTCAGTACTTC. This sequence joins TRBV7-2 and TRBJ2-4, with 9 bases matching TRBD1. This CDR3 is built from 15 residues. Germline CDR1 is SGHTA and CDR2 is FQGNSA. V was clipped by 5 bases and J by 9 bases; unmatched bases: 11.

To note about this clonotype: This could be a read error, since a much larger clone is one nucleotide away. The chain has TRBV7-2 and TRBJ2-7; TRBD2 matches at 11 bases. V was clipped by 7 bases and J by 2 bases; unmatched bases: 7. The CDR3 loop spans 15 amino acids. Germline loops: CDR1 SGHTA, CDR2 FQGNSA. CDR3 residues: CASTQKLAGAYEQYF. In DNA, the CDR3 is TGTGCCAGCACCCAGAAACTAGCGGGAGCCTACGAGCAGTACTTC. The full variable domain, its missing parts supplied by reference TRBV7-2 and TRBJ2-7, is GAGVSQSPSNKVTEKGKDVELRCDPISGHTALYWYRQSLGQGLEFLIYFQGNSAPDKSGLPSDRFSAERTGGSVSTLTIQRTQQEDSAVYLCASTQKLAGAYEQYFGPGTRLTVT.

The J gene is TRBJ2-5, the V gene TRBV11-2; no clear D gene. CDR1 is SGHAT, CDR2 FQNNGV, per germline. This CDR3 is 13 amino acids long. Trimming took off 5 bases at V and 2 bases at J, with 9 bases between the two ends. The CDR3 region has the DNA TGTGCCAGCAGCCCACAGAATCAAGAGACCCAGTACTTC. Its translation: CASSPQNQETQYF.

This chain joins TRBV6-2 or TRBV6-3 and TRBJ1-2; D gene unclear. Germline lookup yields CDR1 MNHEY and CDR2 SVGEGT. V lost 9 bases, J lost 2 bases, and 16 bases lay in between. This CDR3 is 14 amino acids long. CDR3 region: CASTVDRTNYGYTF. DNA for the CDR3: TGTGCCAGTACCGTGGACCGTACCAACTATGGCTACACCTTC.

This clonotype was found a few times. The V and J genes are TRBV6-1 and TRBJ1-6, with TRBD1 as a possible D gene (5 bases). In germline, CDR1 is MNHNS, CDR2 SASEGT. The CDR3 extends over 15 amino acids. V was clipped by 0 bases and J by 6 bases, with 9 bases between them. In DNA, the CDR3 is TGTGCCAGCAGTGAAGCGACAGTCCCTAATTCACCCCTCCACTTT. Protein sequence: CASSEATVPNSPLHF.

This clonotype has at least ten counts. The gene calls are TRBV7-2 and TRBJ2-1, with D possibly being TRBD1 (5 bases). This CDR3 has 15 residues. Germline V gene data show CDR1 as SGHTA and CDR2 as FQGNSA. Trimming left V 5 bases short and J 5 bases short, with 16 bases between. As DNA, the CDR3 is TGTGCCAGCAGCCCCCAGGGATCCTGGGACAATGAGCAGTTCTTC. Residues: CASSPQGSWDNEQFF.

This clonotype was seen only a few times. The rearrangement links TRBV12-3 or TRBV12-4 to TRBJ1-1; D call uncertain. V was cut by 7 bases and J by 5 bases, with 8 bases left in between. The CDR3 sequence is 11 residues long. In DNA form, the CDR3 reads TGTGCCAGCACCCCGATGACTGAAGCTTTCTTT. Its translation: CASTPMTEAFF.

This clonotype has more than one count but fewer than ten. This chain uses TRBV6-1 with TRBJ2-4; a weak D match, TRBD1 (5 bases). Trimming took off 7 bases at V and 0 bases at J, with 10 bases between the two ends. The CDR3 has 14 residues. Germline V gene sequence: CDR1 MNHNS, CDR2 SASEGT. In DNA, the CDR3 is TGTGCCAGCATGGCAGGGTCAGCCAAAAACATTCAGTACTTC. This translates into CASMAGSAKNIQYF.

This chain uses TRBV6-2 or TRBV6-3 with TRBJ2-1; D uncertain. Between the trimmed V and J ends, which lost 5 bases and 11 bases, there was a span of 16 bases. Germline V lookup: CDR1 MNHEY, CDR2 SVGEGT. CDR3 length equals 13 residues. CDR3 in DNA: TGTGCCAGCAGTACCCGAGATAGGGATAAGCAGTTCTTC. This encodes CASSTRDRDKQFF.

Ten or more counts support this clonotype. The rearrangement uses TRBV7-2 and TRBJ2-2, with 10 bases aligning to TRBD2. Per germline, CDR1 SGHTA and CDR2 FQGNSA. V lost 6 bases and J lost 4; bases outside the gene matches: 2. The CDR3 contains 14 residues. The CDR3, as DNA: TGTGCCAGCAGGACTAGCGGGCTCACCGGGGAGCTGTTTTTT. It encodes CASRTSGLTGELFF.

This clonotype was recorded at least ten times. The V and J genes are TRBV7-9 and TRBJ2-1; possible D gene TRBD2, 6 bases. Trimming shortened V by 0 bases and J by 0 bases, and 21 bases separated the two germline ends. This CDR3 has 20 amino acids. Germline CDR1 and CDR2: SEHNR and FQNEAQ (reference sequence). CDR3 loop: CASSLALAEEGLSSYNEQFF. CDR3 nucleotide sequence: TGTGCCAGCAGCTTAGCACTAGCAGAGGAGGGCCTCAGCTCCTACAATGAGCAGTTCTTC.

This clonotype was found a few times. This chain uses TRBV7-9 with TRBJ2-7; perhaps TRBD1 as D (6 bases). From germline, CDR1 is SEHNR and CDR2 FQNEAQ (reference sequence). The CDR3 is 13 residues long. Trimming pared 5 bases from V and 6 bases from J, leaving 14 bases between. CDR3 in DNA: TGTGCCAGCAGCCTCATTCGAGGGGGCGAGCAGTACTTC. Amino acid sequence: CASSLIRGGEQYF.

CDR3 loop: CSASYRLSTSTDTQYF. CDR3 DNA sequence: TGCAGTGCTAGTTACCGACTCTCAACTAGCACAGATACGCAGTATTTT. This rearrangement joins TRBV20-1 to TRBJ2-3; D remains unclear. CDR3 length equals 16 residues. Trimming took 3 bases from V and 0 from J, leaving 16 bases between them. CDR1 and CDR2 (germline): DFQATT, SNEGSKA (reference sequence).

V and J are TRBV28 and TRBJ1-4; D might be TRBD1 (6 bases). V was pared by 10 bases and J by 6 bases, with 27 bases between. CDR1 and CDR2 (germline): MDHEN, SYDVKM. This CDR3 is built from 17 residues. The CDR3 loop reads CATSAGDLTASHEKLFF. CDR3 nucleotide sequence: TGTGCCACCTCGGCAGGGGACCTAACGGCCAGCCATGAAAAACTGTTTTTT.

This chain joins TRBV2 and TRBJ1-4; 8 bases line up with TRBD1. The germline V gene encodes CDR1 SNHLY and CDR2 FYNNEI. The CDR3 runs to 14 residues. Losses at the gene ends were 6 bases for V and 7 bases for J; bases not matched to a gene: 7. CDR3 sequence reads: CASSTRTGFEKLFF. The CDR3, as DNA: TGTGCCAGCAGCACCAGGACAGGGTTTGAAAAACTGTTTTTT.

The chain uses TRBV7-8 and TRBJ1-4; weak D call: TRBD1 (5 bases). This CDR3 has 17 amino acids. V shed 5 bases and J shed 5 bases, with 21 bases lying between them. Germline CDR1 reads SGHVS; CDR2 reads FQNEAQ. CDR3 bases: TGTGCCAGCAGCGATTTGGCAGGGCGGGGGTTAAATGAAAAACTGTTTTTT. The encoded protein is CASSDLAGRGLNEKLFF.

The V gene is TRBV6-2 or TRBV6-3, the J gene TRBJ2-1, with a weak D call TRBD2 (6 bases). Germline V CDR1 and CDR2: MNHEY, SVGEGT. The CDR3 is 15 residues long. The V gene lost 6 bases and the J gene lost 4 bases, with 16 bases spanning the gap. As DNA, the CDR3 is TGTGCCAGCAGGCTACGGGAGAGTAGGTACAATGAGCAGTTCTTC. It is translated as CASRLRESRYNEQFF.

On this clonotype itself: This clone may be a read error of a much larger clone one base away. The J gene is TRBJ2-1, the V gene TRBV5-4; 7 bases are a match to TRBD2. The CDR3 length is 14 residues. Germline CDR1 reads SGHNT; CDR2 reads YYREEE (reference sequence). The CDR3: CVSSTTAGPNEQFF. The CDR3, as DNA: TGTGTCAGCAGCACCACAGCGGGGCCCAATGAGCAGTTCTTC. The full variable domain, in which reference TRBV5-4 and TRBJ2-1 provide the parts outside the CDR3, is ETGVTQSPTHLIKTRGQQVTLRCSSQSGHNTVSWYQQALGQGPQFIFQYYREEENGRGNFPPRFSGLQFPNYSSELNVNALELDDSALYLCVSSTTAGPNEQFFGPGTRLTVL.

V is TRBV3-1 and J is TRBJ2-1, with 7 bases that match TRBD2. The ends lost 9 bases at V and 5 bases at J; junction bases unmatched: 16. This CDR3 region has 16 residues. In germline, CDR1 is LGHDT, CDR2 YNNKEL (reference sequence). The CDR3 here is CASRGSAGLVNNEQFF. The CDR3 DNA follows: TGTGCCAGTCGCGGGTCCGCAGGACTAGTAAACAATGAGCAGTTCTTC.

The chain recombines TRBV7-9 with TRBJ2-2; TRBD1 matches at 8 bases. The germline V gene encodes CDR1 SEHNR and CDR2 FQNEAQ (reference sequence). This CDR3 spans 17 amino acids. V lost 9 bases and J lost 5; bases outside the gene matches: 17. The chain's CDR3 is CASQFGRQGFRTGELFF. For the CDR3, the DNA is TGTGCCAGTCAGTTCGGCCGACAGGGGTTTCGGACCGGGGAGCTGTTTTTT.

The V and J genes are TRBV11-2 and TRBJ1-6; the D gene is possibly TRBD1 (6 bases). CDR1 SGHAT and CDR2 FQNNGV come from the germline V gene. The CDR3 is made up of 15 amino acids. V gave up 0 bases and J gave up 8 bases, with 11 bases separating them. CDR3 coding DNA: TGTGCCAGCAGCTTAGAAGCAGGGGCGGATTCACCCCTCCACTTT. Encoded protein: CASSLEAGADSPLHF.

The chain links TRBV4-1 to TRBJ2-7; possible D gene TRBD1, 6 bases. V was clipped by 3 bases and J by 5 bases, with 26 bases between them. This CDR3 region has 18 residues. In germline, CDR1 is MGHRA, CDR2 YSYEKL. CDR3 region: CASSHKARLGQRGDEQYF. The CDR3 DNA follows: TGCGCCAGCAGCCATAAGGCGCGTTTAGGACAGCGTGGGGACGAGCAGTACTTC.

This chain joins TRBV12-3 or TRBV12-4 and TRBJ1-5, with 9 bases lining up with TRBD1. The CDR3 sequence is 17 residues long. V shed 1 base and J 5 bases; nucleotides not matched to a gene: 9. The CDR3 sequence: CASSLVRGQGKDQPQHF. CDR3 in DNA: TGTGCCAGCAGTTTAGTTAGGGGACAGGGTAAGGATCAGCCCCAGCATTTT.

V and J are TRBV9 and TRBJ1-1; the D gene is possibly TRBD1 (5 bases). This CDR3 spans 15 amino acids. V was pared by 0 bases and J by 0 bases, with 9 bases between. From germline, CDR1 is SGDLS and CDR2 YYNGEE. Here the CDR3 reads CASSVVGTVNTEAFF. The CDR3 DNA is TGTGCCAGCAGCGTAGTTGGGACGGTGAACACTGAAGCTTTCTTT.

The table lists this clonotype with a few counts. The chain uses TRBV4-1 and TRBJ2-1; D may be TRBD2 (6 bases). Per the germline V gene, CDR1 is MGHRA and CDR2 is YSYEKL. The CDR3 spans 16 residues. V lost 1 base, J lost 8 bases, and 18 bases lay in between. The chain's CDR3 is CASSQVEALANYEQFF. The CDR3 bases are TGCGCCAGCAGCCAAGTCGAGGCACTAGCTAACTATGAGCAGTTCTTC.

This clonotype was counted a few times. The gene calls are TRBV6-6 and TRBJ2-1; 9 nucleotides match TRBD1. Germline CDR1 MNHNY, CDR2 SVGAGI (reference sequence). The CDR3 is made up of 15 amino acids. V shed 6 bases, J shed 2 bases, and the junction held 5 bases outside the gene matches. Written as DNA, the CDR3 is TGTGCCAGCAGCTCTGACAGGGGGACCTACAATGAGCAGTTCTTC. As protein: CASSSDRGTYNEQFF.

The chain joins TRBV19 to TRBJ2-1; TRBD2 aligns across 9 bases. CDR1 is LNHDA and CDR2 is SQIVND in the germline V gene (reference sequence). The CDR3 length is 14 residues. J gave up 9 bases and V 1 base, and 4 bases lay outside the gene matches. The CDR3: CASSIVGSGSEQFF. CDR3 nucleotides: TGTGCCAGTAGTATAGTCGGTAGCGGGAGTGAGCAGTTCTTC.

The genes are TRBV7-2 and TRBJ2-7; D remains ambiguous. CDR1 SGHTA and CDR2 FQGNSA come from the germline V gene. The V end lost 6 bases, the J end lost 1 base, and 16 bases lay between the germline ends. This CDR3 has 15 residues. The CDR3 DNA sequence: TGTGCCAGCAGGGCCGCCGCCCTACTTTCCTACGAGCAGTACTTC. Its translation: CASRAAALLSYEQYF.

This clonotype appeared a few times. J is TRBJ2-3 and V is TRBV7-8; a weak D match, TRBD1 (5 bases). Trimming left V 0 bases short and J 5 bases short, with 9 bases between. From germline, CDR1 is SGHVS and CDR2 FQNEAQ. CDR3 length: 14 residues. This CDR3 reads CASSLAPTGDTQYF. The CDR3 DNA follows: TGTGCCAGCAGCTTAGCGCCTACAGGAGATACGCAGTATTTT.

The chain is built from TRBV10-3 and TRBJ2-7, with D perhaps TRBD1 (6 bases). The V end lost 8 bases, the J end lost 4 bases, and 15 bases lay between the germline ends. The CDR3 totals 13 residues. Germline V gene sequence: CDR1 ENHRY, CDR2 SYGVKD. CDR3 region: CAIASGDLYEQYF. Written as DNA, the CDR3 is TGTGCCATCGCCTCAGGGGATCTGTACGAGCAGTACTTC.